The TCR beta chain under discussion was sequenced for a study of blood T cell repertoires in COVID-19. Background on the study: PBMCs, B-cell-depleted T cells, or T cells provided the cDNA or gDNA that made up the material.

This clone was counted once. V was pared by 3 bases and J by 3 bases, with 4 bases of the junction left unmatched. Per germline, CDR1 SGHKS and CDR2 YYEKEE (reference sequence). CDR3 length: 15 residues. As handled by the study authors: It was from reference gene primer amplification that nucleated cell counts were estimated. Sequencing used immunoSEQ multiplex PCR; TCRdb keeps in-frame clones, though not all of them. Clonal size and the V and J genes are those of that table, whereas D and trimming came from the DNA. The table lists 95,000 to 150,000 clones, roughly 90% of them singletons. The TCR originated in a man aged 50-60 years with acute or convalescent COVID-19. The sample taken for sequencing was peripheral blood. The J gene is TRBJ2-3, the V gene TRBV5-5; the match to TRBD2 covers 10 bases. CDR3 nucleotides: TGTGCCAGCAGCTCCCCGGGACTAGCGACAGATACGCAGTATTTT. Encoded protein: CASSSPGLATDTQYF.